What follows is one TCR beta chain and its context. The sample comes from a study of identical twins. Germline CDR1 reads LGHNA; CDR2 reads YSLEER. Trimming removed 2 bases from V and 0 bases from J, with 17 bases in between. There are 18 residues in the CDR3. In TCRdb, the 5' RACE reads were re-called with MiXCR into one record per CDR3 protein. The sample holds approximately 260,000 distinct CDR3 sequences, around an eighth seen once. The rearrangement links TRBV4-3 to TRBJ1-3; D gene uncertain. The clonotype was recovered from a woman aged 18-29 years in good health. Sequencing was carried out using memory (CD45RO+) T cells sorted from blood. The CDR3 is CASSQIASLGISGNTIYF. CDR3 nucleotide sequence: TGCGCCAGCAGCCAAATCGCCTCTCTAGGAATCTCTGGAAACACCATATATTTT.